These T cell receptor beta chains were read from a single sample in a study of PD-L1 blockade in urothelial cancer. Here immunoSEQ multiplex PCR was the method, and the copy in TCRdb shows in-frame clones only, minus some. The repertoire holds about 51,000 clones, with 88% as singletons. Sequenced here: PBMCs, sampled around atezolizumab (anti-PD-L1) treatment. The source of these receptors is a man aged 55 to 69 with urothelial cancer. CDR3s include the opening cysteine and the closing phenylalanine or tryptophan. A D gene is named only where the DNA matches it firmly. The listing skips clone size in some rows; elsewhere it reads once, few, many or a size class.

V gene	D gene	J gene	clone size	CDR3 protein	CDR3 DNA
TRBV2	TRBD1	TRBJ1-2	.	CASTPLTGTFGYTF	TGTGCCAGCACCCCCTTGACAGGGACCTTTGGCTACACCTTC
TRBV9	TRBD1	TRBJ2-3	.	CASRQGAQTDTQYF	TGTGCCAGCCGACAGGGGGCTCAGACAGATACGCAGTATTTT
TRBV29-1	TRBD2	TRBJ2-1	.	CSVERTSGAEQFF	TGCAGCGTTGAAAGAACTAGCGGGGCCGAGCAGTTCTTC
TRBV5-1	.	TRBJ1-1	.	CASSSQVNTEAFF	TGCGCCAGCAGCTCACAAGTGAACACTGAAGCTTTCTTT
TRBV28	.	TRBJ2-3	.	CASSKGGGTDTQYF	TGTGCCAGCAGTAAGGGCGGGGGCACAGATACGCAGTATTTT
TRBV18	.	TRBJ1-3	.	CASSPPSTGNTIYF	TGTGCCAGCTCACCACCCTCGACAGGAAACACCATATATTTT
TRBV2	TRBD1	TRBJ1-3	few	CASRLQGALSGNTIYF	TGTGCCAGCAGGCTACAGGGGGCGCTTTCTGGAAACACCATATATTTT
TRBV5-1	.	TRBJ1-3	.	CASSLQSEISGNTIYF	TGCGCCAGCAGCCTGCAGTCGGAGATTTCTGGAAACACCATATATTTT
TRBV5-5	.	TRBJ2-2	.	CASQLQVTNTGELFF	TGTGCCAGCCAACTCCAGGTCACGAACACCGGGGAGCTGTTTTTT
TRBV5-5	.	TRBJ1-1	.	CASSLPMNTEAFF	TGTGCCAGCAGCCTGCCTATGAACACTGAAGCTTTCTTT
TRBV10-3	.	TRBJ1-2	.	CAIAETENYGYTF	TGTGCCATCGCCGAGACGGAGAACTATGGCTACACCTTC
TRBV7-7	TRBD1	TRBJ1-3	.	CASSAGQPSSGNTIYF	TGTGCCAGCAGCGCGGGACAGCCGAGCTCTGGAAACACCATATATTTT
TRBV12-5	.	TRBJ1-4	.	CASGLSPLDSVGHEKLFF	TGTGCTAGTGGTTTGAGCCCCCTGGACAGCGTGGGACATGAAAAACTGTTTTTT
TRBV27	TRBD2	TRBJ2-7	.	CASYPSGGAYEQYF	TGTGCCAGTTACCCTAGCGGGGGGGCTTACGAGCAGTACTTC
TRBV5-1	TRBD1	TRBJ2-2	.	CASSLTGDTGELFF	TGCGCCAGCAGCTTGACAGGGGACACCGGGGAGCTGTTTTTT
TRBV30	TRBD1	TRBJ1-2	.	CAWRRPGGDSIYGYTF	TGTGCCTGGAGACGTCCAGGAGGGGACAGCATATATGGCTACACCTTC
TRBV6-5	TRBD1	TRBJ2-7	.	CASRRPGGPDYEQYF	TGTGCCAGCAGACGTCCAGGGGGACCTGACTACGAGCAGTACTTC
TRBV4-3	TRBD1	TRBJ2-1	.	CASSSDRVVSDNEQFF	TGCGCCAGCAGCTCCGACAGGGTCGTATCAGACAATGAGCAGTTCTTC
TRBV2	TRBD2	TRBJ2-7	.	CASSETQRGGYEQYF	TGTGCCAGCAGTGAAACCCAGCGGGGGGGATACGAGCAGTACTTC
TRBV21-1	.	TRBJ2-7	.	CASSPPQGAEQYF	TGTGCCAGCTCTCCCCCTCAGGGGGCCGAGCAGTACTTC
TRBV27	TRBD2	TRBJ2-1	.	CASKIPDQLAPLKGEQFF	TGTGCCAGCAAAATTCCTGACCAACTAGCGCCCCTAAAGGGTGAGCAGTTCTTC
TRBV4-3	.	TRBJ2-4	.	CASSQDPGQGGNIQYF	TGCGCCAGCAGCCAAGATCCAGGGCAGGGGGGAAACATTCAGTACTTC
TRBV19	TRBD1	TRBJ1-5	.	CASNPGQTLNQPQHF	TGTGCCAGTAACCCGGGACAGACCCTCAATCAGCCCCAGCATTTT
TRBV4-1	.	TRBJ1-2	.	CASSQDSNGGSGYTF	TGCGCCAGCAGCCAAGATAGCAACGGAGGGTCTGGCTACACCTTC
TRBV4-3	.	TRBJ1-5	.	CASSQEANQPQHF	TGCGCCAGCAGCCAAGAGGCAAATCAGCCCCAGCATTTT
TRBV5-6	.	TRBJ2-5	.	CASSSGPEETQYF	TGTGCCAGCAGCTCGGGTCCCGAAGAGACCCAGTACTTC
TRBV18	TRBD1	TRBJ1-5	.	CASSPYASAGTGLNQPQHF	TGTGCCAGCTCACCGTACGCTTCAGCCGGGACAGGGCTCAATCAGCCCCAGCATTTT
TRBV5-1	.	TRBJ2-7	.	CASSLGGTVSYEQYF	TGCGCCAGCAGCTTGGGGGGGACTGTTTCCTACGAGCAGTACTTC
TRBV7-6	.	TRBJ1-2	few	CASTSSQGDYGYTF	TGTGCCAGCACCTCATCACAGGGTGACTATGGCTACACCTTC
TRBV12-5	.	TRBJ1-1	few	CASRSGDFMNTEAFF	TGTGCTAGCCGTTCGGGAGACTTCATGAACACTGAAGCTTTCTTT
TRBV4-1	TRBD1	TRBJ2-7	.	CASSQDWGTGNYEQYF	TGCGCCAGCAGCCAAGATTGGGGGACAGGCAACTACGAGCAGTACTTC
TRBV9	.	TRBJ2-7	.	CASSVAGGTSGLYEQYF	TGTGCCAGCAGCGTAGCAGGGGGCACTAGCGGGCTCTACGAGCAGTACTTC
TRBV7-2	.	TRBJ1-1	.	CASSSQGRVSEAFF	TGTGCCAGCAGCTCGCAGGGTAGGGTCTCTGAAGCTTTCTTT
TRBV5-8	TRBD1	TRBJ1-2	.	CASRKTGVGYGYTF	TGTGCCAGCAGAAAGACAGGGGTGGGCTATGGCTACACCTTC
TRBV19	TRBD1	TRBJ2-5	.	CASSTTGAYETQYF	TGTGCCAGTAGTACTACAGGGGCGTATGAGACCCAGTACTTC
TRBV19	TRBD1	TRBJ1-5	.	CASSISETGGQPQHF	TGTGCCAGTAGTATATCGGAGACAGGGGGTCAGCCCCAGCATTTT
TRBV2	TRBD1	TRBJ1-3	.	CASSYTTGGSGNTIYF	TGTGCCAGCAGTTATACTACAGGGGGCTCTGGAAACACCATATATTTT
TRBV4-1	.	TRBJ2-5	.	CASSQRQAQETQYF	TGCGCCAGCAGCCAAAGACAGGCCCAAGAGACCCAGTACTTC
TRBV4-1	.	TRBJ2-7	once	CASGDHRRTYEQYF	TGCGCCTCAGGGGACCACCGCAGGACCTACGAGCAGTACTTC
TRBV2	.	TRBJ2-7	once	CAPRPSRSSYEQYF	TGTGCTCCGCGCCCCTCAAGGAGCTCCTACGAGCAGTACTTC
TRBV9	.	TRBJ1-3	few	CASSGARRISGNTIYF	TGTGCCAGCAGCGGAGCCCGGCGGATCTCTGGAAACACCATATATTTT
TRBV2	.	TRBJ1-5	few	CASSRDRDSSNQPQHF	TGTGCCAGCAGCCGTGATAGGGACTCTAGCAATCAGCCCCAGCATTTT
TRBV16	TRBD1	TRBJ2-2	.	CASSQGTANTGELFF	TGTGCCAGCAGCCAAGGGACAGCCAACACCGGGGAGCTGTTTTTT
TRBV5-4	TRBD1	TRBJ2-6	few	CASSLGQGADSGANVLTF	TGTGCCAGCAGCTTAGGACAGGGGGCAGACTCTGGGGCCAACGTCCTGACTTTC
TRBV2	.	TRBJ1-6	.	CASEPLGSYNSPLHF	TGTGCCAGCGAGCCTCTCGGCTCCTATAATTCACCCCTCCACTTT
TRBV2	TRBD1	TRBJ2-4	.	CASSVSPGQKNIQYF	TGTGCCAGCAGCGTCAGTCCGGGACAGAAAAACATTCAGTACTTC
TRBV6-1	TRBD1	TRBJ1-4	.	CASSEVPGTGYEKLFF	TGTGCCAGCAGTGAAGTCCCCGGGACAGGGTACGAAAAACTGTTTTTT